These 18 T cell receptor beta chains were all obtained from the same sample, sequenced in a study of shared clonotypes between healthy human individuals. The assay was immunoSEQ multiplex PCR, and TCRdb's table has in-frame clones only and misses some. The sample shows about 1,500,000 clones, roughly 96% of them seen only once. Sequencing was carried out using naive CD4+ T cells sorted from blood. Subset given: CD45RA+ positively selected. The receptors here all came from a man aged 25-45 years in good health.

The chain uses TRBV7-9 and TRBJ2-7; D remains ambiguous. The CDR3 runs to 14 residues. Trimming removed 5 bases at V and 0 bases at J, with 11 bases between. Germline V gene sequence: CDR1 SEHNR, CDR2 FQNEAQ (reference sequence). The CDR3 sequence is CASSPVPVSYEQYF. CDR3 nucleotides: TGTGCCAGCAGCCCAGTTCCGGTCTCCTACGAGCAGTACTTC.

The chain is built from TRBV5-1 and TRBJ2-7; 13 nucleotides agree with TRBD2. The CDR3 has 15 residues. Germline values: CDR1 SGHRS, CDR2 YFSETQ. The V and J ends lost 4 bases and 6 bases, in that order; junction bases with no gene match: 7. The CDR3 region is CASSLGLAGDVEQYF. CDR3 nucleotide sequence: TGCGCCAGCAGCCTCGGACTAGCGGGAGATGTCGAGCAGTACTTC.

The V call is TRBV30, the J call TRBJ2-7; TRBD2 agrees at 8 bases. Germline CDR1 is GTSNPN and CDR2 is SVGIG (reference sequence). The CDR3 totals 14 residues. V gave up 0 bases and J gave up 3 bases; unmatched junction bases: 4. The CDR3 DNA follows: TGTGCCTGGAGTGTTGCCAGCGGGAGCTACGAGCAGTACTTC. Translation gives CAWSVASGSYEQYF.

The gene calls are TRBV25-1 and TRBJ2-7; D may correspond to TRBD1 or TRBD2 (6 bases each). CDR1 MGHDK and CDR2 SYGVNS come from the germline V gene. Trimming took off 7 bases at V and 7 bases at J, with 17 bases between the two ends. CDR3 length: 13 residues. The CDR3 protein is CASIGGPLGEQYF. The CDR3 DNA reads as TGTGCCAGCATAGGGGGGCCCTTGGGAGAGCAGTACTTC.

The chain uses TRBV19 and TRBJ2-3, with 7 bases matching TRBD2. CDR1 and CDR2 (germline): LNHDA, SQIVND (reference sequence). There are 15 residues in the CDR3. The V gene end was trimmed by 1 base and the J gene end by 2 bases; junction bases not matched to a gene: 3. CDR3 nucleotide sequence: TGTGCCAGTAGTATAGTGGGGACTAACACAGATACGCAGTATTTT. This encodes CASSIVGTNTDTQYF.

The chain is built from TRBV19 and TRBJ1-2, with TRBD1 identical over 7 bases. The length of the CDR3 is 14 residues. Germline CDR1 reads LNHDA; CDR2 reads SQIVND (reference sequence). Germline trimming cut 6 bases from V and 4 bases from J; bases unmatched to any gene: 8. The CDR3 sequence is CASRSQGDSYGYTF. The DNA of the CDR3 is TGTGCCAGTAGATCGCAGGGGGATTCCTATGGCTACACCTTC.

The rearrangement joins TRBV5-1 to TRBJ1-1; D is unclear. Between the trimmed V and J ends, which lost 0 bases and 0 bases, there was a span of 15 bases. The CDR3 spans 17 residues. Germline V gene data show CDR1 as SGHRS and CDR2 as YFSETQ. CDR3 amino acids: CASSLVPSGNLNTEAFF. The DNA of the CDR3 is TGCGCCAGCAGCTTGGTCCCAAGTGGTAACTTGAACACTGAAGCTTTCTTT.

The chain links TRBV6-6 to TRBJ2-7, with D perhaps being TRBD1 or TRBD2 (5 bases each). The length of the CDR3 is 14 residues. Germline CDR1 and CDR2: MNHNY and SVGAGI (reference sequence). V lost 0 bases to trimming and J lost 0 bases, with 6 bases between them. CDR3 in DNA: TGTGCCAGCAGTTACTCGAGGGGCTCCTACGAGCAGTACTTC. As protein: CASSYSRGSYEQYF.

As regards this clone: This same CDR3 is encoded by further DNA sequences in the sample. The chain has TRBV2 and TRBJ1-1; D gene unclear. CDR1 is SNHLY and CDR2 is FYNNEI in the germline V gene. V was shortened by 3 bases and J by 0 bases, with 2 bases between the two germline ends. CDR3 length: 12 residues. In nucleotides, the CDR3 is TGTGCCAGCAGTGAGGTGAACACTGAAGCTTTCTTT. It encodes CASSEVNTEAFF. Drawing the rest from reference TRBV2 and TRBJ1-1, the complete variable domain is EPEVTQTPSHQVTQMGQEVILRCVPISNHLYFYWYRQILGQKVEFLVSFYNNEISEKSEIFDDQFSVERPDGSNFTLKIRSTKLEDSAMYFCASSEVNTEAFFGQGTRLTVV.

CDR3 amino acids: CASSVAPRPTDTQYF. The DNA of the CDR3 is TGTGCCAGCAGCGTAGCTCCCCGACCCACAGATACGCAGTATTTT. The chain combines TRBV9 with TRBJ2-3; D not resolved. V was trimmed by 0 bases and J by 2 bases, leaving 10 bases between them. The CDR3 consists of 15 residues. Germline V CDR1 and CDR2: SGDLS, YYNGEE.

The chain uses TRBV2 and TRBJ1-1; possibly TRBD1 for D (5 bases). The ends were cut back, 6 bases at V and 5 bases at J, with 25 bases in the middle. The CDR3 loop spans 17 amino acids. Per germline, CDR1 SNHLY and CDR2 FYNNEI. In DNA form, the CDR3 reads TGTGCCAGCAGGGGAATGGTGGGCTTCTTGGGACTGACTGAAGCTTTCTTT. Its protein is CASRGMVGFLGLTEAFF.

The J gene is TRBJ2-1, the V gene TRBV11-3; 9 bases align to TRBD1. This CDR3 comprises 17 residues. Germline trimming cut 1 base from V and 4 bases from J; bases unmatched to any gene: 8. Looked up from germline, CDR1 is SGHNT and CDR2 is YENEEA. The CDR3 region is CASSLAGWGQGYNEQFF. CDR3 bases: TGTGCCAGCAGCTTAGCTGGGTGGGGACAGGGTTACAATGAGCAGTTCTTC.

This rearrangement joins TRBV7-9 to TRBJ1-5; 9 bases align to TRBD1. The ends lost 5 bases at V and 4 bases at J; junction bases unmatched: 3. The germline V gene has CDR1 SEHNR and CDR2 FQNEAQ (reference sequence). This CDR3 is built from 14 residues. As DNA, the CDR3 is TGTGCCAGCAGCGCGGACAGGGGAAATCAGCCCCAGCATTTT. This codes for CASSADRGNQPQHF.

The chain combines TRBV28 with TRBJ2-7; possibly TRBD1 for D (5 bases). This CDR3 region has 13 residues. Germline CDR1 MDHEN, CDR2 SYDVKM. The V end lost 5 bases, the J end lost 2 bases, and 10 bases lay between the germline ends. This chain's CDR3 is CASSPDNPYEQYF. The CDR3 nucleotides read TGTGCCAGCAGTCCGGACAATCCCTACGAGCAGTACTTC.

This chain uses TRBV7-8 with TRBJ2-6; maybe TRBD1 (5 bases). The CDR3 spans 15 residues. In germline, CDR1 is SGHVS, CDR2 FQNEAQ. V gave up 5 bases and J gave up 0 bases, with 8 bases separating them. For the CDR3, the DNA is TGTGCCAGCAGCGTAGGACACTCTGGGGCCAACGTCCTGACTTTC. Translated: CASSVGHSGANVLTF.

The chain combines TRBV9 with TRBJ2-7, with TRBD2 matching over 9 bases. J gave up 3 bases and V 0 bases, and 4 bases lay outside the gene matches. The CDR3 spans 15 residues. Germline V gives CDR1 SGDLS, CDR2 YYNGEE. CDR3 protein: CASSVASSGNYEQYF. The CDR3 region has the DNA TGTGCCAGCAGCGTAGCGTCTAGCGGGAACTACGAGCAGTACTTC.

The chain links TRBV18 to TRBJ1-4; D uncertain. The V and J ends lost 2 bases and 5 bases respectively, with 9 bases between them. This CDR3 region has 14 residues. The germline V gene encodes CDR1 KGHSH and CDR2 LQKENI. The CDR3 region has the DNA TGTGCCAGCTCACCAACCGGTGGGAATGAAAAACTGTTTTTT. It translates to CASSPTGGNEKLFF. Together with reference TRBV18 and TRBJ1-4, the CDR3 gives the full variable domain: NAGVMQNPRHLVRRRGQEARLRCSPMKGHSHVYWYRQLPEEGLKFMVYLQKENIIDESGMPKERFSAEFPKEGPSILRIQQVVRGDSAAYFCASSPTGGNEKLFFGSGTQLSVL.

The chain combines TRBV19 with TRBJ2-2, with D possibly being TRBD2 (6 bases). CDR1 and CDR2 from the germline V gene are LNHDA and SQIVND (reference sequence). The CDR3 has 14 amino acids. Trimming pared 4 bases from V and 5 bases from J, leaving 11 bases between. The CDR3 here is CASSKAGLTGELFF. DNA for the CDR3: TGTGCCAGTAGTAAGGCGGGATTAACCGGGGAGCTGTTTTTT. Combining the CDR3 with reference TRBV19 and TRBJ2-2 gives the whole variable domain DGGITQSPKYLFRKEGQNVTLSCEQNLNHDAMYWYRQDPGQGLRLIYYSQIVNDFQKGDIAEGYSVSREKKESFPLTVTSAQKNPTAFYLCASSKAGLTGELFFGEGSRLTVL.